The rows below give T cell receptor beta chains drawn from one sample of a study of T cell clones after liver transplantation. Clones were read by immunoSEQ multiplex PCR, and TCRdb kept only the in-frame ones, dropping some. The sample lists about 71,000 clones, over 70% occurring once. This specimen consisted of CD4+ T cells from blood, obtained 12 months after liver transplant. All receptors come from a human patient who received a liver transplant. Some T cells may be the graft donor's. Each CDR3 is given with its conserved first and last residue. Clone sizes are given selectively: once, few, many, or a class where the clone is expanded.

V: TRBV5-1; J: TRBJ2-5; size: medium-sized; CDR3: CASSSGTGRETQYF
V: TRBV28; J: TRBJ2-7; size: -; CDR3: CASSLVGRSYEQYF
V: TRBV5-1; J: TRBJ1-2; size: -; CDR3: CASSFLVGNYGYTF
V: TRBV5-1; J: TRBJ2-5; size: -; CDR3: CASSPGLAVHQETQYF
V: TRBV5-1; J: TRBJ2-1; size: -; CDR3: CASSEGSVINEQFF
V: TRBV28; J: TRBJ1-2; size: -; CDR3: CASKSSGYTF
V: TRBV19; J: TRBJ2-5; size: -; CDR3: CASSITGTYQETQYF
V: TRBV4-2; J: TRBJ2-7; size: -; CDR3: CASSQDPSFTSYEQYF
V: TRBV7-2; J: TRBJ2-4; size: -; CDR3: CASSLGTSGRANIQYF
V: TRBV19; J: TRBJ2-3; size: -; CDR3: CASSRGGGTDTQYF
V: TRBV2; J: TRBJ2-3; size: -; CDR3: CASSPASSTDTQYF
V: TRBV11-2; J: TRBJ2-7; size: -; CDR3: CASSPWPAGASYEQYF
V: TRBV7-9; J: TRBJ2-1; size: -; CDR3: CASSLERRTSDIWGHEQFF
V: TRBV11-2; J: TRBJ2-1; size: -; CDR3: CASSFLASTSQFF
V: TRBV11-2; J: TRBJ1-1; size: -; CDR3: CASSVDRGSEAFF
V: TRBV28; J: TRBJ2-7; size: -; CDR3: CASTPGGRGYEQYF
V: TRBV29-1; J: TRBJ2-4; size: -; CDR3: CSVALQGKNIQYF
V: TRBV9; J: TRBJ1-2; size: -; CDR3: CASSAYRGRDYGYTF
V: TRBV29-1; J: TRBJ2-1; size: -; CDR3: CSVEGVGRSGNYNEQFF
V: TRBV29-1; J: TRBJ1-2; size: -; CDR3: CSVGGQGRAPNYGYTF
V: TRBV19; J: TRBJ1-4; size: -; CDR3: CASSAWGINEKLFF
V: TRBV6-5; J: TRBJ1-2; size: few; CDR3: CASSYRSMGNYGYTF
V: TRBV7-9; J: TRBJ2-2; size: -; CDR3: CASSLARLLADPGPGELFF
V: TRBV28; J: TRBJ1-2; size: few; CDR3: CASTRRNRLHGYTF
V: TRBV27; J: TRBJ2-3; size: -; CDR3: CASSLSVSTDTQYF
V: TRBV2; J: TRBJ2-2; size: -; CDR3: CASRSWEGTARAGELFF
V: TRBV19; J: TRBJ2-3; size: -; CDR3: CASTRRASGGDTQYF
V: TRBV19; J: TRBJ1-1; size: -; CDR3: CATKPRPVTEAFF
V: TRBV28; J: TRBJ1-1; size: -; CDR3: CASSEPRGRAGLEAFF
V: TRBV11-2; J: TRBJ1-1; size: -; CDR3: CASSLGPVRNTEAFF
V: TRBV28; J: TRBJ1-1; size: -; CDR3: CASSLTTAFF
V: TRBV10-3; J: TRBJ1-5; size: -; CDR3: CAINNPNQPQHF
V: TRBV6-6; J: TRBJ2-5; size: once; CDR3: CASGQSGVVETQYF
V: TRBV19; J: TRBJ2-7; size: -; CDR3: CASKLQGSSEQYF
V: TRBV29-1; J: TRBJ2-7; size: -; CDR3: CSVGIGGGYEQYF
V: TRBV4-1; J: TRBJ1-1; size: -; CDR3: CASSQDPGGQNTEAFF
V: TRBV11-2; J: TRBJ1-1; size: -; CDR3: CASSLLGIEAFF
V: TRBV2; J: TRBJ2-3; size: -; CDR3: CASSGTRSTDTQYF
V: TRBV7-8; J: TRBJ2-1; size: -; CDR3: CASSSDRATYNEQFF
V: TRBV10-2; J: TRBJ2-1; size: once; CDR3: CASSEVRERNEQFF
V: TRBV15; J: TRBJ2-7; size: few; CDR3: CATSRQGDEQYF
V: TRBV9; J: TRBJ2-3; size: -; CDR3: CASSVLDVGGPLSTDTQYF
V: TRBV5-4; J: TRBJ2-1; size: once; CDR3: CASSLGLPRGSYNEQFF
V: TRBV13; J: TRBJ1-2; size: few; CDR3: CASSLGKNYGYTF
V: TRBV30; J: TRBJ2-3; size: -; CDR3: CAWSVGTASVTQYF
V: TRBV18; J: TRBJ1-5; size: -; CDR3: CASSIELGSQPQHF